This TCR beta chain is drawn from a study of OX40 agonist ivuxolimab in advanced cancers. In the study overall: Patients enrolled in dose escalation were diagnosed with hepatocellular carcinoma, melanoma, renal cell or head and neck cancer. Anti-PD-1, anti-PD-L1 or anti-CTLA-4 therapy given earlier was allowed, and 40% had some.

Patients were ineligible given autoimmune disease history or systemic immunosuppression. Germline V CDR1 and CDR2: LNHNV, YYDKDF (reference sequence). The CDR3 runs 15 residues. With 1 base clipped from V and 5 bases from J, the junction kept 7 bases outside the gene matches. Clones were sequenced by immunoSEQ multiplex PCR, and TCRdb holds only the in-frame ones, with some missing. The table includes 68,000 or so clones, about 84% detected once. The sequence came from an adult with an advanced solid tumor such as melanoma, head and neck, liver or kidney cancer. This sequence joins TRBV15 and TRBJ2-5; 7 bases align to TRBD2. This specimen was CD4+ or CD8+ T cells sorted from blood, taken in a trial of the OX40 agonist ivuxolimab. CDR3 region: CATSRVRREGETQYF. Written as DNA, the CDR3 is TGTGCCACCAGCAGAGTAAGGAGGGAGGGGGAGACCCAGTACTTC.